Below, 21 T cell receptor beta chains from the same sample are listed, as sequenced in a study of blood T cell repertoires in COVID-19. The repertoire was sequenced with immunoSEQ multiplex PCR; TCRdb's copy has only in-frame clones and lacks some. The sample has tens of thousands of clones, about 87% seen once. The sample taken for sequencing was peripheral blood. The source of these receptors is a man aged 65 to 79 with active COVID-19.

The V and J genes are TRBV5-5 and TRBJ2-7; TRBD1 matches at 8 bases. There are 16 residues in the CDR3. V was pared by 1 base and J by 2 bases, with 8 bases of the junction left unmatched. Looked up from germline, CDR1 is SGHKS and CDR2 is YYEKEE (reference sequence). CDR3 protein: CASSLTLQGAAYEQYF. For the CDR3, the DNA is TGTGCCAGCAGCTTGACGCTTCAGGGGGCCGCCTACGAGCAGTACTTC.

This chain links TRBV28 with TRBJ2-7, with 10 nucleotides matching TRBD1. Trimming removed 5 bases from V and 5 bases from J; junction bases left unmatched: 9. This CDR3 has 15 residues. Germline CDR1 and CDR2: MDHEN and SYDVKM. In nucleotides, the CDR3 is TGTGCCAGCAGTGACCCGGGACAGGGGCTTGACGAGCAGTACTTC. Its translation is CASSDPGQGLDEQYF.

The chain combines TRBV18 with TRBJ2-5; D perhaps matches TRBD1 (6 bases). The CDR3 contains 11 residues. Germline loops: CDR1 KGHSH, CDR2 LQKENI. In DNA, the CDR3 is TGTGCGGCAGGGGCCCAAGAGACCCAGTACTTC. It encodes CAAGAQETQYF.

The sample holds one count of this clone. The chain combines TRBV10-3 with TRBJ1-5; D not resolved. The V and J ends lost 4 bases and 7 bases respectively, with 11 bases between them. Germline V CDR1 and CDR2: ENHRY, SYGVKD. The CDR3 runs to 13 residues. The CDR3 DNA reads as TGTGCCATCAGTGCAGAGGAGGCGCAGCCCCAGCATTTT. This codes for CAISAEEAQPQHF.

The chain employs TRBV2 and TRBJ2-1, with a tentative D call TRBD2 (7 bases). The germline V gene has CDR1 SNHLY and CDR2 FYNNEI. The CDR3 loop spans 15 amino acids. Trimming stripped 7 bases from V and 2 bases from J, with 15 bases between. The CDR3 reads CASTPGGQPYNEQFF. DNA for the CDR3: TGTGCCAGCACCCCGGGGGGCCAACCCTACAATGAGCAGTTCTTC.

This clone appeared once. The V and J genes are TRBV30 and TRBJ2-3, with D unresolved. Per germline, CDR1 GTSNPN and CDR2 SVGIG (reference sequence). The CDR3 is made up of 13 amino acids. Trimming shortened V by 0 bases and J by 2 bases, and 6 bases separated the two germline ends. CDR3 nucleotide sequence: TGTGCCTGGAGTGTACTCAACACAGATACGCAGTATTTT. This codes for CAWSVLNTDTQYF.

The CDR3 is CASSVASGGEGTQYF. Written as DNA, the CDR3 is TGTGCCAGCAGCGTAGCTAGCGGGGGGGAAGGGACCCAGTACTTC. J is TRBJ2-5 and V is TRBV9, with 12 bases fitting TRBD2. J was trimmed by 7 bases and V by 0 bases; bases with no gene match: 4. CDR1 and CDR2 (germline): SGDLS, YYNGEE. CDR3 length: 15 residues.

The chain has TRBV9 and TRBJ1-2, with D perhaps matching TRBD1 (5 bases). Trimming removed 2 bases at V and 2 bases at J, with 13 bases between. CDR3 size: 15 residues. Germline-derived CDR1 and CDR2 are SGDLS and YYNGEE. CDR3 loop: CASSVEFQGNYGYTF. The CDR3 nucleotides read TGTGCCAGCAGCGTTGAGTTCCAGGGAAACTATGGCTACACCTTC.

This chain links TRBV19 with TRBJ2-7, with D perhaps TRBD1 (6 bases). The CDR3 contains 14 residues. From germline, CDR1 is LNHDA and CDR2 SQIVND (reference sequence). Trimming shortened V by 1 base and J by 3 bases, and 10 bases separated the two germline ends. CDR3 in DNA: TGTGCCAGTAGTATAGGGCTAGGGGGCTACGAGCAGTACTTC. Translating it yields CASSIGLGGYEQYF.

The V call is TRBV18, the J call TRBJ2-5; D perhaps matches TRBD2 (5 bases). Per germline, CDR1 KGHSH and CDR2 LQKENI. CDR3 length equals 13 residues. V gave up 10 bases and J gave up 4 bases, with 16 bases separating them. CDR3 DNA: TGTGCCACAACCCGCAGCCGGGGAGAGACCCAGTACTTC. This codes for CATTRSRGETQYF.

The V and J genes are TRBV9 and TRBJ1-3, with 7 bases that match TRBD1. CDR1 SGDLS and CDR2 YYNGEE come from the germline V gene. This CDR3 is 18 amino acids long. The junction had 13 bases not matched to a gene; V was cut back by 4 bases and J by 0 bases. CDR3 residues: CASSPTQGTVDSGNTIYF. CDR3 DNA: TGTGCCAGCAGCCCGACCCAAGGGACAGTCGACTCTGGAAACACCATATATTTT.

The chain uses TRBV19 and TRBJ2-3, with 8 nucleotides matching TRBD1. Losses at the gene ends were 7 bases for V and 2 bases for J; bases not matched to a gene: 8. From germline, CDR1 is LNHDA and CDR2 SQIVND (reference sequence). The CDR3 consists of 15 residues. CDR3 protein: CASNPRDRSTDTQYF. CDR3 DNA: TGTGCCAGTAACCCCCGGGACAGGTCCACAGATACGCAGTATTTT.

For the CDR3, the DNA is TGTGCCAGCAGCTCCAGCGGCCCGAACACTGAAGCTTTCTTT. This gives the protein CASSSSGPNTEAFF. V gene TRBV7-3 combines with J gene TRBJ1-1; D is ambiguous. V lost 4 bases, J lost 1 base, and 10 bases lay in between. Per germline, CDR1 SGHTA and CDR2 FQGTGA. The CDR3 extends over 14 amino acids.

The chain recombines TRBV2 with TRBJ1-1, with 9 positions matching TRBD1. Trimming removed 6 bases from V and 2 bases from J; junction bases left unmatched: 1. The CDR3 is 13 residues long. Germline CDR1 and CDR2: SNHLY and FYNNEI. The CDR3 protein is CASRQGANTEAFF. The CDR3 nucleotides read TGTGCCAGCAGACAGGGGGCAAACACTGAAGCTTTCTTT. The entire variable domain, with the rest obtained from reference TRBV2 and TRBJ1-1, is as follows: EPEVTQTPSHQVTQMGQEVILRCVPISNHLYFYWYRQILGQKVEFLVSFYNNEISEKSEIFDDQFSVERPDGSNFTLKIRSTKLEDSAMYFCASRQGANTEAFFGQGTRLTVV.

The rearrangement links TRBV11-3 to TRBJ2-5; tentative D call: TRBD2 (5 bases). The length of the CDR3 is 17 residues. With 1 base removed from V and 3 bases from J, the gap between germline ends came to 18 bases. The germline V gene has CDR1 SGHNT and CDR2 YENEEA. The CDR3 DNA is TGTGCCAGCAGCTTAGTTTTAAGAGGGCCCCCAGAAGAGACCCAGTACTTC. It specifies CASSLVLRGPPEETQYF.

The genes are TRBV29-1 and TRBJ2-2, with 8 bases fitting TRBD1. CDR1 SQVTM and CDR2 ANQGSEA come from the germline V gene. The CDR3 runs to 16 residues. Trimming took 4 bases from V and 1 from J; bases not matched to a gene: 8. The CDR3 DNA reads as TGCAGCGTTGCGTCTTTCGACAGGGGGAACACCGGGGAGCTGTTTTTT. Protein: CSVASFDRGNTGELFF.

This sequence joins TRBV2 and TRBJ2-3, with 11 bases aligning to TRBD2. V was clipped by 8 bases and J by 6 bases; unmatched bases: 7. CDR1 is SNHLY and CDR2 is FYNNEI in the germline V gene. The CDR3 covers 14 residues. Here the CDR3 DNA reads TGTGCCAGCCTTCTAGCGGGGGGATTCGATACGCAGTATTTT. This sequence encodes CASLLAGGFDTQYF.

In this sample, this clone turned up a few times. The genes are TRBV5-1 and TRBJ1-4; possibly TRBD1 for D (6 bases). Trimming removed 4 bases from V and 10 bases from J, with 20 bases in between. CDR1 SGHRS and CDR2 YFSETQ come from the germline V gene. This CDR3 region has 15 residues. The CDR3 nucleotides read TGCGCCAGCAGCCCCGTACAGGGTTTGGGGAGAAAACTGTTTTTT. Translating it yields CASSPVQGLGRKLFF.

The J gene is TRBJ2-5, the V gene TRBV12-3 or TRBV12-4, with D perhaps TRBD2 (6 bases). Trimming took 4 bases from V and 2 from J, leaving 8 bases between them. The CDR3 has 13 amino acids. Here the CDR3 DNA reads TGTGCCAGCAGTTCGGGACTGCAAGAGACCCAGTACTTC. Translation: CASSSGLQETQYF.

The table lists this clone with a few counts. This CDR3 is CAIKGQGVTEAFF. The CDR3 bases are TGTGCCATCAAGGGACAGGGCGTCACTGAAGCTTTCTTT. The J gene is TRBJ1-1, the V gene TRBV10-3, with 9 bases identical to TRBD1. This CDR3 is built from 13 residues. Germline V CDR1 and CDR2: ENHRY, SYGVKD. V lost 7 bases to trimming and J lost 4 bases; unmatched junction nucleotides: 4.

V usage is TRBV19 and J usage is TRBJ2-6; 7 nucleotides line up with TRBD1. J gave up 4 bases and V 3 bases, and 3 bases lay outside the gene matches. There are 15 residues in the CDR3. Per germline, CDR1 LNHDA and CDR2 SQIVND (reference sequence). CDR3 in DNA: TGTGCCAGTAGTATTGACAGGGCCGGGGCCAACGTCCTGACTTTC. Amino acids: CASSIDRAGANVLTF. The full variable domain, in which reference TRBV19 and TRBJ2-6 provide the parts outside the CDR3, is DGGITQSPKYLFRKEGQNVTLSCEQNLNHDAMYWYRQDPGQGLRLIYYSQIVNDFQKGDIAEGYSVSREKKESFPLTVTSAQKNPTAFYLCASSIDRAGANVLTFGAGSRLTVL.